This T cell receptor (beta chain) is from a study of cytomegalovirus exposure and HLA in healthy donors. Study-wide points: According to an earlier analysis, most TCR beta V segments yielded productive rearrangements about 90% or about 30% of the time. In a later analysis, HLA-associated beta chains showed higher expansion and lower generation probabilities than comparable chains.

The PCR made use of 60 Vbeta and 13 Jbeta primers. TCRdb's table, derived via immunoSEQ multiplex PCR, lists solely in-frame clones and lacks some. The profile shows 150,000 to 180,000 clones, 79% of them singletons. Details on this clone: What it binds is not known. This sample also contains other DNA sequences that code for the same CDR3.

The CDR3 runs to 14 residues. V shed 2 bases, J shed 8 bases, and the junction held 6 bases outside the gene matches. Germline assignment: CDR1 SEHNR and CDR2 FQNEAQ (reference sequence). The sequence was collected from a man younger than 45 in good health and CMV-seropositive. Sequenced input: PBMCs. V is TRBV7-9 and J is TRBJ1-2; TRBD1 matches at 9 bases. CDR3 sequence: CASSLRDRGDGYTF. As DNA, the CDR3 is TGTGCCAGCAGCTTAAGAGACAGGGGGGACGGCTACACCTTC.